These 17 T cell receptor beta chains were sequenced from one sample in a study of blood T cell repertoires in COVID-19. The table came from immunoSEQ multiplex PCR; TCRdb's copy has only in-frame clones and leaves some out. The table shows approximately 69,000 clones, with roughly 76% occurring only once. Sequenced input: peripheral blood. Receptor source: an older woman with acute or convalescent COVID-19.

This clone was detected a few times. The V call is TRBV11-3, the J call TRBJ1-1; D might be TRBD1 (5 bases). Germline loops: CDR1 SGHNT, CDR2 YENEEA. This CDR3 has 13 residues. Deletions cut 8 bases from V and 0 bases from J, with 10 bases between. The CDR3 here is CASGGVMNTEAFF. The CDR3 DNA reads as TGTGCCAGCGGGGGGGTCATGAACACTGAAGCTTTCTTT.

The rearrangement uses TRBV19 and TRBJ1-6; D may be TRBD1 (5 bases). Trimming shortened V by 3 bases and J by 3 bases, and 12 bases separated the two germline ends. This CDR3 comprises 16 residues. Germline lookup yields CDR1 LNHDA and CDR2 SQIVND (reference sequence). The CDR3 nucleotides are TGTGCCAGTAGTATGAGGAGGGGCGACTATAATTCACCCCTCCACTTT. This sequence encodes CASSMRRGDYNSPLHF.

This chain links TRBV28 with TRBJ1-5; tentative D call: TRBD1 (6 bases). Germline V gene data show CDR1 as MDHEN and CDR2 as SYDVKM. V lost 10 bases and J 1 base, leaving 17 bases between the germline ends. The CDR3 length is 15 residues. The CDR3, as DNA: TGTGCCATCCGGGGGAGGGGGGGGAGCAATCAGCCCCAGCATTTT. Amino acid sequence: CAIRGRGGSNQPQHF.

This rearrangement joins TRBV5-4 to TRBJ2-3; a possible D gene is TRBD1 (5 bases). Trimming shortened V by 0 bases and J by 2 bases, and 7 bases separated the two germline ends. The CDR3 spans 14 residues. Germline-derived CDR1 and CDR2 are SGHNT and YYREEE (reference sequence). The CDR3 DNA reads TGTGCCAGCAGCTTGGGACAGAACACAGATACGCAGTATTTT. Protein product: CASSLGQNTDTQYF.

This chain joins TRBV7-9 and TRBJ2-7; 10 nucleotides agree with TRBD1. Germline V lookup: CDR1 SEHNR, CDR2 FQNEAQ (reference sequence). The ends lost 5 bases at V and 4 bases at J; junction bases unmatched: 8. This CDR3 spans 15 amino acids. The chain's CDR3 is CASSPPWDRGYEQYF. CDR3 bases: TGTGCCAGCAGCCCTCCCTGGGACAGGGGTTACGAGCAGTACTTC.

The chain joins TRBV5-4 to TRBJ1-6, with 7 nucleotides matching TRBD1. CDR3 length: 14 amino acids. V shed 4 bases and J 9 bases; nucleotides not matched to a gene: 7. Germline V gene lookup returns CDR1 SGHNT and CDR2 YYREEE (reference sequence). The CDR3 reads CASSLQGIRSPLHF. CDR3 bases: TGTGCCAGCAGCCTACAGGGGATCCGTTCACCCCTCCACTTT.

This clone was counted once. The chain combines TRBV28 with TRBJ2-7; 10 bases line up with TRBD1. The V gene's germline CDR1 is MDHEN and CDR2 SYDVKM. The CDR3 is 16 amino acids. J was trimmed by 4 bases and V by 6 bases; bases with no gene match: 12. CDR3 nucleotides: TGTGCCAGCAGCCCCCGGGACAGGGGAATCCGATACGAGCAGTACTTC. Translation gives CASSPRDRGIRYEQYF.

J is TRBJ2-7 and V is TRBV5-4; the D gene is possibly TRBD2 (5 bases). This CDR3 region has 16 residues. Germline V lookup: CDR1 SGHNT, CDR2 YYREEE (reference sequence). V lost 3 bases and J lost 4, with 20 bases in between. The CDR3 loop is CASSCLMTIAEYEQYF. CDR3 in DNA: TGTGCCAGCAGCTGCCTTATGACTATCGCCGAGTACGAGCAGTACTTC.

The CDR3 DNA is TGCAGCGTCGTCCCGGGACTCCGATCCACAGATACGCAGTATTTT. The encoded protein is CSVVPGLRSTDTQYF. This chain uses TRBV29-1 with TRBJ2-3; the D gene is possibly TRBD2 (6 bases). Germline V lookup: CDR1 SQVTM, CDR2 ANQGSEA. The length of the CDR3 is 15 residues. The germline V and J ends were trimmed by 6 bases and 2 bases, with 18 bases remaining between them.

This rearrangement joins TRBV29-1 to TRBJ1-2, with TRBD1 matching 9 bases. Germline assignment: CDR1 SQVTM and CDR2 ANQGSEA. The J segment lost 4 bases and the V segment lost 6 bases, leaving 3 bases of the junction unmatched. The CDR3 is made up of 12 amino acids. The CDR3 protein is CSVGQGGYGYTF. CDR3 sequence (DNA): TGCAGCGTGGGACAGGGTGGCTATGGCTACACCTTC.

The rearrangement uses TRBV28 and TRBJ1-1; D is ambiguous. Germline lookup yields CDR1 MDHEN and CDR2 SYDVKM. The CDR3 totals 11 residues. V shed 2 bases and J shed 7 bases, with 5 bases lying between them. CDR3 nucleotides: TGTGCCAGCAGTTTACGGTTTGAAGCTTTCTTT. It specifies CASSLRFEAFF.

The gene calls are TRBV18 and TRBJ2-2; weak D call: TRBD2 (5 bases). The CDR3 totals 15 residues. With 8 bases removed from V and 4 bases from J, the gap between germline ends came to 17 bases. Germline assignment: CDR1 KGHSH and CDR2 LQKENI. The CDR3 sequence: CASVDPGDLTGELFF. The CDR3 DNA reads TGTGCCAGCGTCGACCCCGGGGATCTCACCGGGGAGCTGTTTTTT.

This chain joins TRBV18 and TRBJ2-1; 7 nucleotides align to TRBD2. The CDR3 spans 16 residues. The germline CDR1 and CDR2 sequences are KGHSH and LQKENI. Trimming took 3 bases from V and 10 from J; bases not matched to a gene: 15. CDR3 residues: CASSPSAGALIQEQFF. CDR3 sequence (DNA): TGTGCCAGCTCACCCTCGGCGGGAGCCCTTATTCAGGAGCAGTTCTTC.

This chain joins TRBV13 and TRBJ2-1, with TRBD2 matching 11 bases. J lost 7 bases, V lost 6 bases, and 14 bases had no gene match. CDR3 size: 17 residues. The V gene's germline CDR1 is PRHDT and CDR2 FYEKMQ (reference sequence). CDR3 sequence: CASRRLTVASGRNEQFF. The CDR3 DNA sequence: TGTGCCAGCAGACGACTCACGGTTGCTAGCGGGAGGAATGAGCAGTTCTTC.

This CDR3 is CASSWTVSSYNEQFF. As DNA, the CDR3 is TGTGCCAGCAGCTGGACAGTATCGTCCTACAATGAGCAGTTCTTC. The chain uses TRBV5-6 and TRBJ2-1, with D maybe TRBD1 (6 bases). Trimming took off 3 bases at V and 1 base at J, with 11 bases between the two ends. Germline CDR1 SGHDT, CDR2 YYEEEE. The length of the CDR3 is 15 residues.

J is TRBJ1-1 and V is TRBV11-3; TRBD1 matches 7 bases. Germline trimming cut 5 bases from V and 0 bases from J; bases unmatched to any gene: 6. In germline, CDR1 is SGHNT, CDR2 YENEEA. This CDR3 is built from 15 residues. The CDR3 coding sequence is TGTGCCAGCAGCGGAGCAGGGGGTTTGAACACTGAAGCTTTCTTT. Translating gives CASSGAGGLNTEAFF.

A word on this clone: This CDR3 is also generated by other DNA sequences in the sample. The CDR3 region has the DNA TGTGCCATCAGTGAAGGAGGGTACGAGCAGTACTTC. It codes for CAISEGGYEQYF. This chain connects TRBV10-3 to TRBJ2-7, with D possibly TRBD2 on 6 matching bases. Germline V gene sequence: CDR1 ENHRY, CDR2 SYGVKD. The germline V and J ends were trimmed by 3 bases and 4 bases, with 7 bases remaining between them. The CDR3 is made up of 12 amino acids.